Shown below are 8 T cell receptor beta chains from a single sample sequenced in a study of shared clonotypes between healthy human individuals. Repertoires were generated with immunoSEQ multiplex PCR, while TCRdb's copy carries only in-frame clones and drops some. The table records 2,500,000 or so clones, more than 90% of them present only once. Sequencing was performed on naive CD4+ T cells sorted from blood. Subset defined: CD45RA+ positively selected. These receptors all come from a man younger than 35 in good health.

This clone was recorded once. The J gene is TRBJ1-6, the V gene TRBV2, with no clear D. The CDR3 has 15 residues. The V gene lost 1 base and the J gene lost 7 bases, with 11 bases spanning the gap. Looked up from germline, CDR1 is SNHLY and CDR2 is FYNNEI. The CDR3 sequence is CASSEEMIENSPLHF. CDR3 coding DNA: TGTGCCAGCAGTGAAGAGATGATCGAGAATTCACCCCTCCACTTT.

This clone was picked up one time. The chain carries TRBV11-3 and TRBJ2-2; D is unclear. V was pared by 1 base and J by 6 bases, with 3 bases between. The germline V gene has CDR1 SGHNT and CDR2 YENEEA. The CDR3 runs to 12 residues. The CDR3 DNA sequence: TGTGCCAGCAGCTTAGGGGCCGGGGAGCTGTTTTTT. The encoded protein is CASSLGAGELFF.

This clone turned up a few times. This sequence joins TRBV4-1 and TRBJ1-5; 9 bases agree with TRBD1. Germline V gene lookup returns CDR1 MGHRA and CDR2 YSYEKL. CDR3 length: 14 amino acids. V shed 5 bases and J 9 bases; nucleotides not matched to a gene: 8. The CDR3 DNA is TGCGCCAGCAGCTCACGACAGGGGGTAGGGCCCCAGCATTTT. Protein: CASSSRQGVGPQHF.

Here the CDR3 reads CASSALAGGDTGELFF. The CDR3 DNA is TGTGCCAGCAGTGCCCTGGCGGGGGGCGACACCGGGGAGCTGTTTTTT. The chain recombines TRBV6-1 with TRBJ2-2, with 8 bases matching TRBD2. The CDR3 sequence is 16 residues long. CDR1 and CDR2 from the germline V gene are MNHNS and SASEGT. Unmatched junction bases numbered 7, after V lost 4 bases and J lost 3 bases.

CDR3 DNA: TGCGCCAGCAGCTTAGGGGACAGGGGGCAAGATACGCAGTATTTT. Translation gives CASSLGDRGQDTQYF. V and J are TRBV5-1 and TRBJ2-3, with 12 positions matching TRBD1. V lost 2 bases and J lost 5; bases outside the gene matches: 3. CDR1 SGHRS and CDR2 YFSETQ come from the germline V gene. CDR3 length: 15 residues.

The chain joins TRBV5-6 to TRBJ2-2; D remains ambiguous. This CDR3 contains 13 residues. Germline V gene lookup returns CDR1 SGHDT and CDR2 YYEEEE. Trimming took 0 bases from V and 6 from J, leaving 6 bases between them. This CDR3 reads CASSLVSAGELFF. CDR3 in DNA: TGTGCCAGCAGCTTGGTATCTGCCGGGGAGCTGTTTTTT.

The chain has TRBV11-1 and TRBJ2-6; the match to TRBD2 covers 7 bases. Germline lookup yields CDR1 SGHAT and CDR2 FQDESV (reference sequence). The CDR3 covers 16 residues. V trimming: 5 bases; J trimming: 0 bases; junction bases outside the gene matches: 4. The CDR3 region is CASSRTSLSGANVLTF. CDR3 DNA: TGTGCCAGCAGCCGGACTAGTCTCTCTGGGGCCAACGTCCTGACTTTC.

Remarks on this clone: At the DNA level, this CDR3 is encoded by other sequences in the same sample as well. The CDR3 protein is CASSLAGSYEQYF. The CDR3 coding sequence is TGTGCCAGCAGCTTAGCTGGCAGCTACGAGCAGTACTTC. The rearrangement uses TRBV11-2 and TRBJ2-7; D is ambiguous. Germline CDR1 and CDR2: SGHAT and FQNNGV. With 1 base removed from V and 3 bases from J, the gap between germline ends came to 7 bases. This CDR3 contains 13 residues.